One sample yielded the 19 T cell receptor beta chains listed below, sequenced in a study of PD-L1 blockade in urothelial cancer. Time point specified: peripheral blood 6 weeks after treatment start. Data came from immunoSEQ multiplex PCR; TCRdb stores just in-frame clones and leaves some out. This repertoire shows some 48,000 clones, around 87% found once; its top ten account for 10%. The sample was PBMCs, taken around atezolizumab (anti-PD-L1) treatment. These receptors were obtained from a man aged 60-69 years with urothelial cancer.

V gene TRBV29-1 combines with J gene TRBJ2-7, with D perhaps matching TRBD1 (6 bases). Germline CDR1 SQVTM, CDR2 ANQGSEA. The CDR3 has 14 residues. Between the trimmed V and J ends, which lost 4 bases and 2 bases, there was a span of 15 bases. CDR3 DNA sequence: TGCAGCGTTGCCCGGGACACCAACACCTACGAGCAGTACTTC. Translation gives CSVARDTNTYEQYF.

The genes are TRBV10-2 and TRBJ1-2, with TRBD1 matching over 9 bases. The CDR3 has 15 amino acids. Germline CDR1 WSHSY, CDR2 SAAADI. Trimming removed 3 bases from V and 2 bases from J; junction bases left unmatched: 4. The CDR3 nucleotides are TGCGCCAGCAGTGACCCGGGACAGGGAAACTATGGCTACACCTTC. Amino acids: CASSDPGQGNYGYTF.

This clone showed up just a few times. This chain uses TRBV11-2 with TRBJ1-2; D gene ambiguous. Germline V gene sequence: CDR1 SGHAT, CDR2 FQNNGV. The CDR3 is 12 residues long. V shed 4 bases and J shed 7 bases, with 10 bases lying between them. The CDR3 loop is CASSSGLVGYTF. CDR3 coding DNA: TGTGCCAGCAGCTCCGGGTTGGTTGGCTACACCTTC.

V gene TRBV5-4 combines with J gene TRBJ2-3; TRBD2 aligns across 7 bases. Germline V CDR1 and CDR2: SGHNT, YYREEE (reference sequence). V trimming: 0 bases; J trimming: 4 bases; junction bases outside the gene matches: 8. CDR3 size: 16 residues. The CDR3 region has the DNA TGTGCCAGCAGCTTGGAACGTGCGACTAGCTCAGATACGCAGTATTTT. Translated: CASSLERATSSDTQYF.

CDR3: CASSSQGGTQYF. For the CDR3, the DNA is TGTGCCAGTAGTAGCCAGGGAGGCACGCAGTATTTT. This chain connects TRBV19 to TRBJ2-3; D might be TRBD2 (6 bases). V dropped 4 bases and J dropped 9 bases, with 11 bases sitting between them. CDR3 length equals 12 residues. Germline loops: CDR1 LNHDA, CDR2 SQIVND (reference sequence). Full variable domain (missing parts from reference TRBV19 and TRBJ2-3): DGGITQSPKYLFRKEGQNVTLSCEQNLNHDAMYWYRQDPGQGLRLIYYSQIVNDFQKGDIAEGYSVSREKKESFPLTVTSAQKNPTAFYLCASSSQGGTQYFGPGTRLTVL.

The V and J genes are TRBV5-1 and TRBJ2-5; 9 bases match TRBD2. The CDR3 has 16 amino acids. CDR1 SGHRS and CDR2 YFSETQ come from the germline V gene. Losses at the gene ends were 4 bases for V and 1 base for J; bases not matched to a gene: 8. CDR3 coding DNA: TGCGCCAGCAGCCCCGGCCCGACTAGCGGCCAAGAGACCCAGTACTTC. It encodes CASSPGPTSGQETQYF.

This chain connects TRBV6-5 to TRBJ1-2; D gene unclear. The germline CDR1 and CDR2 sequences are MNHEY and SVGAGI. The CDR3 sequence is 14 residues long. Trimming took off 7 bases at V and 5 bases at J, with 17 bases between the two ends. The CDR3 sequence is CASTKGRGVYGYTF. For the CDR3, the DNA is TGTGCCAGCACCAAAGGTAGAGGAGTGTATGGCTACACCTTC.

The J gene is TRBJ2-7, the V gene TRBV28; a possible D gene is TRBD2 (6 bases). The CDR3 has 16 amino acids. Trimming cost V 2 bases and J 3 bases, with 17 bases left between them. Germline-derived CDR1 and CDR2 are MDHEN and SYDVKM. CDR3 bases: TGTGCCAGCAGTTTAGGGCCGGAGGGGCGGTTCTACGAGCAGTACTTC. Its translation is CASSLGPEGRFYEQYF.

The chain carries TRBV19 and TRBJ1-6, with 12 bases lining up with TRBD1. Germline loops: CDR1 LNHDA, CDR2 SQIVND (reference sequence). The CDR3 runs to 14 residues. V was pared by 3 bases and J by 10 bases, with 1 base of the junction left unmatched. The CDR3 loop reads CASSIGTGGSPLHF. Written as DNA, the CDR3 is TGTGCCAGTAGTATCGGGACAGGGGGCTCACCCCTCCACTTT.

The chain carries TRBV4-3 and TRBJ2-1; TRBD1 matches at 10 bases. V dropped 4 bases and J dropped 6; count of bases not matched to a gene: 21. Per the germline V gene, CDR1 is LGHNA and CDR2 is YSLEER. This CDR3 comprises 20 residues. The CDR3 DNA sequence: TGCGCCAGCAGCCCCGAAGCAGGACAGGGGGTCGGCCGGTCGGTCAATGAGCAGTTCTTC. Its protein is CASSPEAGQGVGRSVNEQFF.

This sequence joins TRBV18 and TRBJ1-1, with TRBD1 as a possible D gene (6 bases). Trimming stripped 3 bases from V and 1 base from J, with 18 bases between. Germline V lookup: CDR1 KGHSH, CDR2 LQKENI. This CDR3 region has 17 residues. The CDR3 coding sequence is TGTGCCAGCTCACCGATTTCTAGGACAGAAACGAACACTGAAGCTTTCTTT. Protein: CASSPISRTETNTEAFF.

The chain carries TRBV4-1 and TRBJ1-2; D is unresolved. The V and J ends lost 0 bases and 1 base respectively, with 9 bases between them. The CDR3 runs 15 residues. Germline CDR1 reads MGHRA; CDR2 reads YSYEKL. Here the CDR3 reads CASSQDGQDNYGYTF. The CDR3 nucleotides are TGCGCCAGCAGCCAAGATGGCCAGGATAACTATGGCTACACCTTC.

The V call is TRBV10-3, the J call TRBJ2-7; 8 bases match TRBD2. V lost 6 bases and J lost 0; bases outside the gene matches: 10. CDR1 is ENHRY, CDR2 SYGVKD, per germline. The CDR3 runs to 16 residues. CDR3 DNA sequence: TGTGCCATCAGGGACCCCGGGACTAGAAGCTCCTACGAGCAGTACTTC. Its translation: CAIRDPGTRSSYEQYF.

The rearrangement links TRBV18 to TRBJ1-1, with D maybe TRBD1 (5 bases). Germline values: CDR1 KGHSH, CDR2 LQKENI. The CDR3 totals 15 residues. The V end lost 8 bases, the J end lost 4 bases, and 20 bases lay between the germline ends. The CDR3 region has the DNA TGTGCCAGCGGGGCTAACGGGCGCGGGGGCACTGAAGCTTTCTTT. Encoded protein: CASGANGRGGTEAFF. Based on the CDR3 plus reference TRBV18 and TRBJ1-1, the full variable domain is NAGVMQNPRHLVRRRGQEARLRCSPMKGHSHVYWYRQLPEEGLKFMVYLQKENIIDESGMPKERFSAEFPKEGPSILRIQQVVRGDSAAYFCASGANGRGGTEAFFGQGTRLTVV.

CDR3 loop: CASSFSSGGGNEQFF. Here the CDR3 DNA reads TGTGCCAGCAGCTTTAGTAGCGGGGGGGGTAATGAGCAGTTCTTC. The chain has TRBV7-2 and TRBJ2-1; 11 bases agree with TRBD2. The germline V gene has CDR1 SGHTA and CDR2 FQGNSA. Trimming removed 3 bases from V and 7 bases from J; junction bases left unmatched: 5. This CDR3 comprises 15 residues. The variable domain in full, completed from reference TRBV7-2 and TRBJ2-1, reads GAGVSQSPSNKVTEKGKDVELRCDPISGHTALYWYRQSLGQGLEFLIYFQGNSAPDKSGLPSDRFSAERTGGSVSTLTIQRTQQEDSAVYLCASSFSSGGGNEQFFGPGTRLTVL.

J is TRBJ1-3 and V is TRBV19; no clear D gene. CDR1 LNHDA and CDR2 SQIVND come from the germline V gene (reference sequence). Deletions cut 3 bases from V and 0 bases from J, with 12 bases between. This CDR3 comprises 16 residues. CDR3 in amino acids: CASSMGVWASGNTIYF. The CDR3 DNA sequence: TGTGCCAGTAGTATGGGTGTTTGGGCCTCTGGAAACACCATATATTTT.

This clone came up once. J is TRBJ2-7 and V is TRBV7-8; 10 nucleotides agree with TRBD1. Germline V gene lookup returns CDR1 SGHVS and CDR2 FQNEAQ. This CDR3 comprises 17 residues. After removal of 1 base from V and 1 base from J, the junction contained 7 bases not matched to a gene. The chain's CDR3 is CASSLGRGTGVSYEQYF. As DNA, the CDR3 is TGTGCCAGCAGCTTAGGGAGGGGGACAGGGGTTTCCTACGAGCAGTACTTC.

Only a few counts were recorded for this clone. This chain uses TRBV2 with TRBJ2-2; 10 positions agree with TRBD1. Per germline, CDR1 SNHLY and CDR2 FYNNEI. This CDR3 comprises 17 residues. V was pared by 4 bases and J by 7 bases, with 12 bases of the junction left unmatched. The chain's CDR3 is CASSVSRGQGRGGELFF. Here the CDR3 DNA reads TGTGCCAGCAGTGTGTCGAGGGGACAGGGGCGAGGCGGGGAGCTGTTTTTT.

The chain is built from TRBV6-1 and TRBJ1-6, with D possibly matching TRBD1 (6 bases). The V end lost 6 bases, the J end lost 9 bases, and 18 bases lay between the germline ends. There are 15 residues in the CDR3. Germline lookup yields CDR1 MNHNS and CDR2 SASEGT. The CDR3 DNA follows: TGTGCCAGCAGCGCTACAGGGCTCGCGGTTTCACCCCTCCACTTT. Translating gives CASSATGLAVSPLHF.